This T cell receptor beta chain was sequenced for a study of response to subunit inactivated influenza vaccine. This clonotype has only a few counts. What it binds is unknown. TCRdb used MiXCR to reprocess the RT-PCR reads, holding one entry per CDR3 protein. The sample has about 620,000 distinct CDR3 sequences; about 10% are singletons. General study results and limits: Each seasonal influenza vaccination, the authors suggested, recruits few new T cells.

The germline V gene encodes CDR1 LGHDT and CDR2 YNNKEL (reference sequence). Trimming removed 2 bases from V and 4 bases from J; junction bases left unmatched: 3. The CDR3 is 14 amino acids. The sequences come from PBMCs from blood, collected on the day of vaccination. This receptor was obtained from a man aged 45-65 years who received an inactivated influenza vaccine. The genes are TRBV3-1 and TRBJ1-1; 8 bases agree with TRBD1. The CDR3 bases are TGTGCCAGCAGCCAATTGGACAGGGCCACTGAAGCTTTCTTT. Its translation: CASSQLDRATEAFF.